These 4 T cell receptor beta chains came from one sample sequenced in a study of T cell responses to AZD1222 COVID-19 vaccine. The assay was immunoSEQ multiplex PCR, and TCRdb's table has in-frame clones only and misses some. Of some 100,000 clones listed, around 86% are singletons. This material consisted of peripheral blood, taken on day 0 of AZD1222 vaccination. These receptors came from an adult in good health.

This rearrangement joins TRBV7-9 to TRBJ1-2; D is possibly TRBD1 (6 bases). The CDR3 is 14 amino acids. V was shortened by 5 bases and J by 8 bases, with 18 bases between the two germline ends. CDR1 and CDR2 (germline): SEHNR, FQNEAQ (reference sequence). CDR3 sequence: CASSLQTGRGGYTF. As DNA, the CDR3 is TGTGCCAGCAGCCTCCAGACAGGCCGGGGGGGCTACACCTTC.

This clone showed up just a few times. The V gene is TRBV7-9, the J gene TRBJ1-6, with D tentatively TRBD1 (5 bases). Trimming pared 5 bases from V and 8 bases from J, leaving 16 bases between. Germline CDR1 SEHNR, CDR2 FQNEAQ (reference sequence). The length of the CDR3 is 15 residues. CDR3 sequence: CASSGTVPWDSPLHF. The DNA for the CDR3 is TGTGCCAGCAGCGGGACCGTCCCGTGGGATTCACCCCTCCACTTT.

The CDR3 nucleotides read TGTGCCAGTAGTATGGTGACAGGGTACCAGCCCCAGCATTTT. Its protein product is CASSMVTGYQPQHF. The V call is TRBV19, the J call TRBJ1-5, with 7 bases that match TRBD1. Germline V CDR1 and CDR2: LNHDA, SQIVND (reference sequence). This CDR3 contains 14 residues. Germline trimming cut 3 bases from V and 7 bases from J; bases unmatched to any gene: 6.

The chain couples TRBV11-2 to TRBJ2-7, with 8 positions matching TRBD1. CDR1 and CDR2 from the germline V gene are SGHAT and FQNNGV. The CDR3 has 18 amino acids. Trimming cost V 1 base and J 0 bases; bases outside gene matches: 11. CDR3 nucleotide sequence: TGTGCCAGCAGCTTAGGCGAAATACGGGACAGGTTCTCCTACGAGCAGTACTTC. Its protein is CASSLGEIRDRFSYEQYF.